A single sample gave rise to the 10 T cell receptor beta chains below, sequenced in a study of shared clonotypes between healthy human individuals. Clones were sequenced by immunoSEQ multiplex PCR, and TCRdb holds only the in-frame ones, with some missing. The sample holds roughly 2 million clones, approximately 94% seen once. Sequenced: naive CD4+ T cells sorted from blood. Subset of the sample: CD45RA+ positively selected. The receptors here all came from a man between 18 and 35 years old in good health.

The V call is TRBV4-1, the J call TRBJ2-3; 8 positions match TRBD2. The trim removed 3 bases at V and 1 base at J, leaving 3 bases unmatched. The length of the CDR3 is 15 residues. CDR1 is MGHRA, CDR2 YSYEKL, per germline. The CDR3 reads CASSQYSGGTDTQYF. The CDR3 DNA reads as TGCGCCAGCAGCCAGTATAGCGGGGGCACAGATACGCAGTATTTT.

The CDR3: CASSQASGGARETQYF. The CDR3 DNA follows: TGCGCCAGCAGCCAAGCTAGCGGGGGGGCGCGGGAGACCCAGTACTTC. The rearrangement uses TRBV4-1 and TRBJ2-5; the match to TRBD2 covers 12 bases. Germline V CDR1 and CDR2: MGHRA, YSYEKL. This CDR3 has 16 residues. V shed 1 base, J shed 5 bases, and the junction held 5 bases outside the gene matches.

This chain uses TRBV30 with TRBJ1-2; the match to TRBD1 covers 8 bases. J lost 9 bases, V lost 1 base, and 10 bases had no gene match. CDR1 is GTSNPN, CDR2 SVGIG, per germline (reference sequence). The CDR3 spans 14 residues. As DNA, the CDR3 is TGTGCCTGGAGTGCGACGGGACAGGCAAGGCGCTACACCTTC. It codes for CAWSATGQARRYTF. Complete variable domain (other parts from reference TRBV30 and TRBJ1-2): SQTIHQWPATLVQPVGSPLSLECTVEGTSNPNLYWYRQAAGRGLQLLFYSVGIGQISSEVPQNLSASRPQDRQFILSSKKLLLSDSGFYLCAWSATGQARRYTFGSGTRLTVV.

This chain links TRBV30 with TRBJ1-5; no firm D call. Looked up from germline, CDR1 is GTSNPN and CDR2 is SVGIG (reference sequence). The CDR3 is made up of 14 amino acids. V gave up 6 bases and J gave up 3 bases, with 15 bases separating them. This CDR3 is CACLPRGPNQPQHF. CDR3 DNA sequence: TGTGCCTGCCTCCCCCGCGGGCCCAATCAGCCCCAGCATTTT.

The genes are TRBV28 and TRBJ2-7; tentatively, D is TRBD1 (6 bases). CDR3 length equals 13 residues. Trimming removed 3 bases at V and 4 bases at J, with 10 bases between. Germline V CDR1 and CDR2: MDHEN, SYDVKM. The CDR3 protein is CASSFNREYEQYF. In DNA form, the CDR3 reads TGTGCCAGCAGTTTCAACAGGGAATACGAGCAGTACTTC.

The J gene is TRBJ2-1, the V gene TRBV29-1; a possible D gene is TRBD2 (7 bases). This CDR3 has 14 residues. CDR1 and CDR2 from the germline V gene are SQVTM and ANQGSEA. Trimming left V 4 bases short and J 3 bases short, with 13 bases between. CDR3 protein: CSVGRGAGYNEQFF. CDR3 DNA: TGCAGCGTTGGTCGGGGGGCGGGCTACAATGAGCAGTTCTTC.

Of note for this clone: The same CDR3 can be traced to other DNA sequences in this sample. This chain links TRBV30 with TRBJ2-7; D unresolved. Trimming pared 0 bases from V and 3 bases from J, leaving 6 bases between. Germline values: CDR1 GTSNPN, CDR2 SVGIG (reference sequence). The CDR3 is 12 amino acids. CDR3 region: CAWSVQGYEQYF. CDR3 DNA: TGTGCCTGGAGTGTTCAAGGCTACGAGCAGTACTTC.

The table lists this clone with a count of one. The genes are TRBV30 and TRBJ1-1; the D gene is possibly TRBD1 (6 bases). V shed 0 bases and J shed 3 bases, with 11 bases lying between them. CDR3 size: 14 residues. Germline V gives CDR1 GTSNPN, CDR2 SVGIG (reference sequence). In DNA, the CDR3 is TGTGCCTGGAGTGTACTCTCAGGGGACACTGAAGCTTTCTTT. Translating gives CAWSVLSGDTEAFF.

The count of this clone is one. V gene TRBV30 combines with J gene TRBJ1-2, with 7 bases aligning to TRBD1. The CDR3 extends over 13 amino acids. V lost 4 bases and J lost 7; bases outside the gene matches: 9. In germline, CDR1 is GTSNPN, CDR2 SVGIG (reference sequence). In DNA, the CDR3 is TGTGCCTGGAAGGGGGACAGCTCCTTTGGCTACACCTTC. Translation gives CAWKGDSSFGYTF.

The rearrangement uses TRBV2 and TRBJ2-7; D assignment may be TRBD1 or TRBD2 (5 bases each). The CDR3 extends over 14 amino acids. V lost 4 bases and J 5 bases, leaving 15 bases between the germline ends. The germline V gene encodes CDR1 SNHLY and CDR2 FYNNEI. DNA of the CDR3: TGTGCCAGCAGTGGAGGGGCGGCTTACCACGAGCAGTACTTC. Protein: CASSGGAAYHEQYF.